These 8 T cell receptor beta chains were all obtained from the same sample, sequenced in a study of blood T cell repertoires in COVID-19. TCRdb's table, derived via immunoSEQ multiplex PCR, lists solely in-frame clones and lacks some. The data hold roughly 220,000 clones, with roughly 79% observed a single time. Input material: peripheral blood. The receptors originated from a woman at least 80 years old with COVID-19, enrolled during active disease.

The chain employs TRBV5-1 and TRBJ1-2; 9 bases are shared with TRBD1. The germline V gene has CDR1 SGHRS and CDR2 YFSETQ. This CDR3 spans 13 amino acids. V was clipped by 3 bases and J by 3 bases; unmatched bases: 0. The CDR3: CASSWTGDYGYTF. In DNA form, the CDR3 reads TGCGCCAGCAGCTGGACAGGGGACTATGGCTACACCTTC.

CDR3 DNA sequence: TGCGCCAGCAGCTTGGTCGGGGAATGGTTCAATGAGCAGTTCTTC. Its translation: CASSLVGEWFNEQFF. The V gene is TRBV5-1, the J gene TRBJ2-1; weak D call: TRBD2 (5 bases). Germline CDR1 SGHRS, CDR2 YFSETQ. This CDR3 has 15 residues. V was pared by 0 bases and J by 6 bases, with 13 bases between.

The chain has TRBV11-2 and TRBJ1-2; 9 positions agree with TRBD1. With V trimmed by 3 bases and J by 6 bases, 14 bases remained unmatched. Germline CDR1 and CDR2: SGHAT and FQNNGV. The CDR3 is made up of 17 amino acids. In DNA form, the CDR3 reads TGTGCCAGCAGCTTTGGCACAGGGGGCTGGGGACGGGATGGCTACACCTTC. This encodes CASSFGTGGWGRDGYTF.

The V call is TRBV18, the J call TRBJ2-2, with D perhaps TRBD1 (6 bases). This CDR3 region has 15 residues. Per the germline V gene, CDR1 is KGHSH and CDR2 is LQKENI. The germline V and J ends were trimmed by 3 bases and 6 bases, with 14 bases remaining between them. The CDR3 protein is CASSPTGPPAGELFF. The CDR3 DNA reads TGTGCCAGCTCACCGACAGGACCCCCCGCCGGGGAGCTGTTTTTT.

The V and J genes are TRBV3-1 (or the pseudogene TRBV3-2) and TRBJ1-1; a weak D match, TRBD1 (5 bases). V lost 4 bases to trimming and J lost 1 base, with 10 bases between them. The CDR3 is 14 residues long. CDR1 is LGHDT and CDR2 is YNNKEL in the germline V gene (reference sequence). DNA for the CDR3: TGTGCCAGCAGCCCGGGGGGTCCGAACACTGAAGCTTTCTTT. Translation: CASSPGGPNTEAFF.

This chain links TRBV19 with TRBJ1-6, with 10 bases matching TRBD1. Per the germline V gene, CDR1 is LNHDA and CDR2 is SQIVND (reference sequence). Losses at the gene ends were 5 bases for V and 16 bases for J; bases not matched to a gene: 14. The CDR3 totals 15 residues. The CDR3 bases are TGTGCCAGTAGTCTAACGACAGGGGGCCATCTCACGCTCCACTTT. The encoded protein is CASSLTTGGHLTLHF.

The CDR3 here is CASTPGQGIGYTF. DNA for the CDR3: TGTGCCAGCACCCCGGGACAGGGGATAGGCTACACCTTC. The rearrangement uses TRBV12-3 or TRBV12-4 and TRBJ1-2; 10 bases align to TRBD1. The length of the CDR3 is 13 residues. J gave up 8 bases and V 7 bases, and 7 bases lay outside the gene matches.

The CDR3 sequence: CASSPSGAGRQYF. In DNA form, the CDR3 reads TGTGCCAGCAGTCCTAGCGGGGCAGGACGGCAGTACTTC. The chain joins TRBV6-4 to TRBJ2-7; 9 bases map to TRBD2. Unmatched junction bases numbered 8, after V lost 5 bases and J lost 9 bases. CDR1 MRHNA and CDR2 SNTAGT come from the germline V gene. This CDR3 has 13 amino acids.